The sequence of this T cell receptor (beta chain) was determined in a study of shared clonotypes between healthy human individuals. Study findings and constraints: With a few donors compared, roughly 4.9% of naive CD4 clonotypes were shared. The study sampled only blood, and tissue repertoires likely differ.

Method: immunoSEQ multiplex PCR; TCRdb's copy keeps in-frame clones and lacks some. This table holds some 1 million clones, more than 65% found once. A remark on this clone: What it binds is unknown.

The sequenced sample was memory CD4+ T cells sorted from blood. Sample subset: CD45RA-negative fraction. The TCR comes from a man aged 18 to 30 in good health.

The chain's CDR3 is CASSKRGVNSNQPQHF. The CDR3 coding sequence is TGTGCCAGCAGCAAAAGGGGGGTCAATAGCAATCAGCCCCAGCATTTT. The J gene is TRBJ1-5, the V gene TRBV21-1. TRBV21-1 is a documented pseudogene. The CDR3 runs to 16 residues.